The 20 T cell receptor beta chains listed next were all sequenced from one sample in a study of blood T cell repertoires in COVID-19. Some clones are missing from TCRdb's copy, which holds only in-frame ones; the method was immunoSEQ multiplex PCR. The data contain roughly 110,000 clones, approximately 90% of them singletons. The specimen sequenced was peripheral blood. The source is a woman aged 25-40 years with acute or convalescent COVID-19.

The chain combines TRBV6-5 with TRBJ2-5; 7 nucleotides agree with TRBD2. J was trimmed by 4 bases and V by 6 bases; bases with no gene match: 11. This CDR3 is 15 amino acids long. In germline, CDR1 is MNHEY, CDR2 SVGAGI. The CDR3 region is CASSSRPGTTETQYF. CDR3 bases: TGTGCCAGCAGCTCGAGGCCCGGGACTACAGAGACCCAGTACTTC.

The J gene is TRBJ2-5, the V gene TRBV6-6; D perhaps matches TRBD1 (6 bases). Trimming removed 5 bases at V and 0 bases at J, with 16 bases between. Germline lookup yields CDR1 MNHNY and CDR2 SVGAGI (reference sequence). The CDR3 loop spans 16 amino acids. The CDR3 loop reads CASSAGDRRYQETQYF. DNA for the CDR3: TGTGCCAGCAGTGCTGGCGACAGGAGGTACCAAGAGACCCAGTACTTC.

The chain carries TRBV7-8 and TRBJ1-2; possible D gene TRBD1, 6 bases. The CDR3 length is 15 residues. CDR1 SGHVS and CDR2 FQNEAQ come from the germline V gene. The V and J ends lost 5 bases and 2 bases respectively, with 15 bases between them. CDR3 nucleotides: TGTGCCAGCAGCCGTAGCGGGGGCCCCAACTATGGCTACACCTTC. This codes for CASSRSGGPNYGYTF.

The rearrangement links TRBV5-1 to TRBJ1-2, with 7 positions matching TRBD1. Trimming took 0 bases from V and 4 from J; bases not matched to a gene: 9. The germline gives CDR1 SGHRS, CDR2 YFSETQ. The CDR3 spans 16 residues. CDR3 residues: CASSLGDTGTVYGYTF. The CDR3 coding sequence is TGCGCCAGCAGCTTGGGGGACACCGGGACAGTCTATGGCTACACCTTC.

In DNA, the CDR3 is TGTGCCACCAGCAGAGATACTGACCCCGGCAGGCAGCCCCAGCATTTT. Translation gives CATSRDTDPGRQPQHF. The V and J genes are TRBV15 and TRBJ1-5, with D unresolved. The CDR3 sequence is 16 residues long. V gave up 0 bases and J gave up 7 bases, with 16 bases separating them. Germline lookup yields CDR1 LNHNV and CDR2 YYDKDF (reference sequence).

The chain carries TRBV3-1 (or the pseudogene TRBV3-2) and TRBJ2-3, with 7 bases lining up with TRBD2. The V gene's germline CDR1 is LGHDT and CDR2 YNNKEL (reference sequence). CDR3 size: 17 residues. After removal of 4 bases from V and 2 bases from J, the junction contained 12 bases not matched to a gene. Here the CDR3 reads CASSRGKAGVITDTQYF. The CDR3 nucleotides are TGTGCCAGCAGCCGGGGTAAGGCGGGAGTGATCACAGATACGCAGTATTTT.

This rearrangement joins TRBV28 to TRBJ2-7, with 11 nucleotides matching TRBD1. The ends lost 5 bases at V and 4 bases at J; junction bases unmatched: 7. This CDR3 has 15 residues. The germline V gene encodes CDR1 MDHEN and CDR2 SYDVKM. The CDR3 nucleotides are TGTGCCAGCAGTCGACGGACAGGGGGCTATTACGAGCAGTACTTC. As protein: CASSRRTGGYYEQYF.

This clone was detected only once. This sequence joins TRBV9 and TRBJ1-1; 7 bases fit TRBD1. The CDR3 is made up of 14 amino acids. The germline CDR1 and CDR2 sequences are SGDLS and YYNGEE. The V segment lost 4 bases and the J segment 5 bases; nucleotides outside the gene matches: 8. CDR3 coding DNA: TGTGCCAGCAGCCCGCGACAGGGTGGGACTGAAGCTTTCTTT. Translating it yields CASSPRQGGTEAFF.

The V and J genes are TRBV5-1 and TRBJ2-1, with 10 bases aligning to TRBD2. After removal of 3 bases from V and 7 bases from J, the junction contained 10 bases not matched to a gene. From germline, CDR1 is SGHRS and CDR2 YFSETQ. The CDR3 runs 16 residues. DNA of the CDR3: TGCGCCAGCAGCTACAACCTAGCGGGAGTCGGTAATGAGCAGTTCTTC. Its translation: CASSYNLAGVGNEQFF.

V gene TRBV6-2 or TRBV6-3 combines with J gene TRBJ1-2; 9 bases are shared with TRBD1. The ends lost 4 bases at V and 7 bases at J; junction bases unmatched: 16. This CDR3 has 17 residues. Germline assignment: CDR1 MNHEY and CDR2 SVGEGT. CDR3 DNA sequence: TGTGCCAGCAGTTCCCCGGCCCCCCACAGGGGGCACGGTGGCTACACCTTC. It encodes CASSSPAPHRGHGGYTF.

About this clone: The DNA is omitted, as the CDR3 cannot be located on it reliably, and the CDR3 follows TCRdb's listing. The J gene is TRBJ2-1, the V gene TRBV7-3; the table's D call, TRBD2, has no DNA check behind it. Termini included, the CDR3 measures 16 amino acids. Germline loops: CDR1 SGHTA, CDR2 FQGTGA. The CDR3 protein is CASSLNGWGSGSRRFF.

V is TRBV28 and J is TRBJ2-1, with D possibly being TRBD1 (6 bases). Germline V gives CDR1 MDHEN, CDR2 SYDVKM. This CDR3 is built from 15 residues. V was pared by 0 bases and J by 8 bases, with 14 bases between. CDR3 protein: CASSLWQGSGDEQFF. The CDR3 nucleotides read TGTGCCAGCAGTTTATGGCAGGGCTCAGGGGATGAGCAGTTCTTC. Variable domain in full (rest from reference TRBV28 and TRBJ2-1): DVKVTQSSRYLVKRTGEKVFLECVQDMDHENMFWYRQDPGLGLRLIYFSYDVKMKEKGDIPEGYSVSREKKERFSLILESASTNQTSMYLCASSLWQGSGDEQFFGPGTRLTVL.

CDR3 loop: CASSPEGGGAYEQYF. DNA for the CDR3: TGTGCCAGCAGTCCCGAGGGAGGGGGTGCCTACGAGCAGTACTTC. The V and J genes are TRBV6-5 and TRBJ2-7, with TRBD2 as a possible D gene (7 bases). Germline V lookup: CDR1 MNHEY, CDR2 SVGAGI. V lost 5 bases and J 2 bases, leaving 16 bases between the germline ends. The CDR3 contains 15 residues.

In nucleotides, the CDR3 is TGTGCCACCAGAGGACAGGTGAATCAGCCCCAGCATTTT. Translation gives CATRGQVNQPQHF. V and J are TRBV24-1 and TRBJ1-5; 7 bases map to TRBD1. CDR1 is KGHDR and CDR2 is SFDVKD in the germline V gene. Trimming at V came to 7 bases and at J to 4 bases, leaving 3 bases not matched to a gene. The CDR3 contains 13 residues.

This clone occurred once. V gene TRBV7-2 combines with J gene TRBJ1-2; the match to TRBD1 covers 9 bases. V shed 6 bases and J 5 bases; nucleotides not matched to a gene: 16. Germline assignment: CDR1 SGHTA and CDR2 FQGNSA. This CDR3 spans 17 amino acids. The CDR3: CASSPVGTGRALYGYTF. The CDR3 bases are TGTGCCAGCAGTCCAGTAGGGACAGGGAGAGCATTATATGGCTACACCTTC.

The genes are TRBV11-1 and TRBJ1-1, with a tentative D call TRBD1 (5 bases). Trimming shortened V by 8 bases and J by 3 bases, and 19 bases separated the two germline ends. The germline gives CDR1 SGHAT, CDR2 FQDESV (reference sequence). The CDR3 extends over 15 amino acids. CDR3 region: CASCRDLGRDTEAFF. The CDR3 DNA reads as TGTGCCAGCTGCCGGGACTTAGGGAGGGACACTGAAGCTTTCTTT.

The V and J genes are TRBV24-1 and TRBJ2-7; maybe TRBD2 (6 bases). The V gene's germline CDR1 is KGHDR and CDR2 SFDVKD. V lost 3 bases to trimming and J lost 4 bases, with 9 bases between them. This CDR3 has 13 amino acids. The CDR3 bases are TGTGCCACCAGTGATCCAGCGGGTTACGAGCAGTACTTC. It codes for CATSDPAGYEQYF.

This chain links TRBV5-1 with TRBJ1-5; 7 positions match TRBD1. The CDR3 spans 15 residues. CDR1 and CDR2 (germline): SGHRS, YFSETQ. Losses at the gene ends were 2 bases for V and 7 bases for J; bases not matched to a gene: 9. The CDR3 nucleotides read TGCGCCAGCAGCTTAACAGGGGAAGAGTGGCAGCCCCAGCATTTT. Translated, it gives CASSLTGEEWQPQHF.

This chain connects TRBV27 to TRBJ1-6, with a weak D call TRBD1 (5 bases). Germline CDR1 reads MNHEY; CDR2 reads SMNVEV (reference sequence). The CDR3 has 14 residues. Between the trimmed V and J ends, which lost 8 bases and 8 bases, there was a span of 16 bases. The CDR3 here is CASSPGGWDSPLHF. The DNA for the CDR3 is TGTGCCAGCTCCCCTGGGGGGTGGGATTCACCCCTCCACTTT.

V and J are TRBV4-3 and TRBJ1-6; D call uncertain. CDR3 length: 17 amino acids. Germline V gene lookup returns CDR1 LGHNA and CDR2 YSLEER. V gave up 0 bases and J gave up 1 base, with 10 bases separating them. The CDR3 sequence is CASSQDATASYNSPLHF. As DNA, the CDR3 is TGCGCCAGCAGCCAAGACGCTACAGCTTCCTATAATTCACCCCTCCACTTT.